The entry below describes one TCR beta chain. Authors' processing steps: It was from reference gene primer amplification that nucleated cell counts were estimated. The assay was immunoSEQ multiplex PCR, and TCRdb's table has in-frame clones only and misses some. V and J calls and clone size come straight from that table; D and trimming were deduced from the DNA. The sample includes around 200,000 clones, about 84% seen only once; the top ten take about 20%. Enrolled during active infection, Seattle patients were then followed longitudinally. The sample comes from a study of blood T cell repertoires in COVID-19. Sequencing was carried out using peripheral blood. This TCR came from a person between 65 and 80 years old with COVID-19, enrolled during active disease.

The CDR3 protein is CASSFAGRETQYF. The CDR3 nucleotides are TGTGCCAGCAGCTTTGCCGGGAGAGAGACCCAGTACTTC. This chain uses TRBV7-6 with TRBJ2-5; tentative D call: TRBD2 (6 bases). CDR3 length: 13 residues. Deletions cut 3 bases from V and 4 bases from J, with 9 bases between. CDR1 and CDR2 (germline): SGHVS, FNYEAQ.